These T cell receptor beta chains were read from a single sample in a study of blood T cell repertoires in COVID-19. Some clones are missing from TCRdb's copy, which holds only in-frame ones; the method was immunoSEQ multiplex PCR. Of 85,000 to 130,000 clones in the sample, approximately 83% were seen once. Sequencing was done on a sample of PBMCs or T cells enriched from blood (not recorded which). The receptors stem from a woman aged 50 to 60 who had recovered from COVID-19. Both conserved end residues are part of each CDR3. Each record gives: D gene, V gene, J gene, clone size, CDR3 DNA, CDR3 protein. D genes are given only for firm matches. A clone size is listed for some rows: how often the clone was seen (once, few, many), or a class if it is expanded.

>.|TRBV4-1|TRBJ1-4|.
TGCGCCAGCAGCCAAGATCCAGGAACTAATGAAAAACTGTTTTTT
CASSQDPGTNEKLFF
>.|TRBV5-1|TRBJ2-7|.
TGCGCCAGCAGCTTGGAGGTCGGGAGCCACGAGCAGTACTTC
CASSLEVGSHEQYF
>.|TRBV2|TRBJ1-1|.
TGTGCCAGCTACAGGAATCCGGCAGGATACACTGAAGCTTTCTTT
CASYRNPAGYTEAFF
>TRBD2|TRBV9|TRBJ2-3|.
TGTGCCAGCAGCGGGGCAGCGGGAGTCACAGATACGCAGTATTTT
CASSGAAGVTDTQYF
>.|TRBV19|TRBJ1-3|.
TGTGCCAGTACCCTAGGAGGGCAACGAGGAAACACCATATATTTT
CASTLGGQRGNTIYF
>.|TRBV20-1|TRBJ2-5|.
TGCAGTGCTACCGAGGAGACCCAGTACTTC
CSATEETQYF
>.|TRBV6-1|TRBJ2-7|.
TGTGCCAGCAGTGAATGGGCGGGACCTACGGGTGAGCAGTACTTC
CASSEWAGPTGEQYF
>.|TRBV5-6|TRBJ1-4|.
TGTGCCAGCAGCTTCTCGGGGAATGAAAAACTGTTTTTT
CASSFSGNEKLFF
>TRBD2|TRBV11-2|TRBJ2-3|.
TGTGCCAGCAGCTTAGGATGGTCAGCGGGGGATACGCAGTATTTT
CASSLGWSAGDTQYF
>TRBD1|TRBV4-2|TRBJ2-6|.
TGTGCCAGCAGCCAAGGCGGACAGGGGACGCCTGGGGCCAACGTCCTGACTTTC
CASSQGGQGTPGANVLTF
>TRBD1|TRBV5-4|TRBJ1-1|.
TGTGCCAGCAGCTACCTACAGGGGCCGTGGACTGAAGCTTTCTTT
CASSYLQGPWTEAFF
>TRBD1|TRBV5-1|TRBJ2-1|.
TGCGCCAGCAGCCCAGGGGGTTTAGACAGCCTTCGGACTGAGCAGTTCTTC
CASSPGGLDSLRTEQFF
>TRBD2|TRBV6-4|TRBJ2-1|many
TGTGCCAGCAGTGACTCCGGGGGGGGGCCGGATGAGCAGTTCTTC
CASSDSGGGPDEQFF
>.|TRBV20-1|TRBJ1-5|.
TGCAGTGCTAGTAGCCTTAATAGCAATCAGCCCCAGCATTTT
CSASSLNSNQPQHF
>.|TRBV3-1/TRBV3-2|TRBJ1-5|.
TGTGCCAGCAGCCAAAATGCGAACAATCAGCCCCAGCATTTT
CASSQNANNQPQHF
>.|TRBV4-2|TRBJ1-5|few
TGTGCCAGCAGCCAAGATTCCCAGGGGCGATACAATCAGCCCCAGCATTTT
CASSQDSQGRYNQPQHF
>TRBD2|TRBV3-1/TRBV3-2|TRBJ2-3|.
TGTGCCAGCAGCCATCATAGCGGGGGCGCGGATACGCAGTATTTT
CASSHHSGGADTQYF
>.|TRBV11-2|TRBJ2-2|.
TGTGCCAGCAGTTGGACAACTACGAACACCGGGGAGCTGTTTTTT
CASSWTTTNTGELFF
>.|TRBV28|TRBJ2-7|.
TGTGCCACCTATAATCACTACGAGCAGTACTTC
CATYNHYEQYF
>TRBD1|TRBV5-6|TRBJ1-1|.
TGTGCCAGCATGAGGGGGCGCGGTCTCGCTGAAGCTTTCTTT
CASMRGRGLAEAFF
>TRBD2|TRBV5-8|TRBJ2-5|.
TGTGCCAGCAGCCCAGAGGGCGGGAGTTATTGGCAAGAGACCCAGTACTTC
CASSPEGGSYWQETQYF
>.|TRBV6-5|TRBJ1-6|.
TGTGCCAGCAGTTACGATCCTCTGCGGGAGGCCCTCCACTTT
CASSYDPLREALHF
>.|TRBV3-1/TRBV3-2|TRBJ2-5|.
TGTGCCAGCAGCCACTTGGGGGGACAAGAGACCCAGTACTTC
CASSHLGGQETQYF
>.|TRBV5-4|TRBJ2-7|.
TGTGCCAGCAGCTTCACAGGGAGCTCCTACGAGCAGTACTTC
CASSFTGSSYEQYF
>TRBD1|TRBV30|TRBJ1-3|.
TGTGCCTGGCGGGACAGACCTGGAAACACCATATATTTT
CAWRDRPGNTIYF
>.|TRBV9|TRBJ2-5|.
TGTGCCAGCACCCGGGGGGCGGTCGGAGAGACCCAGTACTTC
CASTRGAVGETQYF
>TRBD1|TRBV30|TRBJ1-2|.
TGTGCCTGGAGCGCCGGACAGGGGCACACCTTC
CAWSAGQGHTF
>.|TRBV4-2|TRBJ1-1|.
TGTGCCAGCAGCCAAGATTGGACAGACCTGAACACTGAAGCTTTCTTT
CASSQDWTDLNTEAFF
>.|TRBV4-1|TRBJ2-5|.
TGCGCCAGCAGCCAAGATAGGCGGGAGACCCAGTACTTC
CASSQDRRETQYF
>.|TRBV19|TRBJ1-2|.
TGTGCCAGTAGTATCGAAACAGGCCGAAAAGGCTACACCTTC
CASSIETGRKGYTF
>TRBD1|TRBV5-1|TRBJ1-6|.
TGCGCCAGCAGCGTGACAGGGCTGAGAGATTCACCCCTCCACTTT
CASSVTGLRDSPLHF
>.|TRBV28|TRBJ1-6|.
TGTGCCAGCAGTCCCGTACAGGGCGGTATTAATTCACCCCTCCACTTT
CASSPVQGGINSPLHF
>.|TRBV2|TRBJ1-1|.
TGTGCCAGCAGTGACGAGCGGAACACTGAAGCTTTCTTT
CASSDERNTEAFF
>TRBD2|TRBV28|TRBJ2-3|.
TGTGCCAGCAGTGCACCAAGCGGGGACACAGATACGCAGTATTTT
CASSAPSGDTDTQYF
>.|TRBV30|TRBJ2-1|.
TGTGCCTGGATCCGCCCGAGCTCCTACAATGAGCAGTTCTTC
CAWIRPSSYNEQFF
>TRBD1|TRBV9|TRBJ2-7|.
TGTGCCAGCAGCATTGGGACAGGGCCCTACGAGCAGTACTTC
CASSIGTGPYEQYF
>.|TRBV20-1|TRBJ1-1|.
TGCAGTGCTAGCCGGAACACTGAAGCTTTCTTT
CSASRNTEAFF
>TRBD1|TRBV7-2|TRBJ2-7|.
TGTGCCAGCAGCGCCGCTTCCGGGACAGTCTCCTACGAGCAGTACTTC
CASSAASGTVSYEQYF
>.|TRBV4-1|TRBJ1-6|.
TGCGCCAGCAGCCAAGTAACAGATAATTCACCCCTCCACTTT
CASSQVTDNSPLHF
>TRBD1|TRBV5-1|TRBJ1-4|few
TGCGCCAGCAGCTTGGAAGGACAGGGTAATGAAAAACTGTTTTTT
CASSLEGQGNEKLFF